This TCR beta chain was sequenced for a study of identical twins (dated by TCRdb to about 2016). In the study overall: The study deep-sequenced TCR alpha and beta repertoires from monozygotic twins, unrelated adults of various ages and cord blood to test whether fetal clonotypes persist. To rule out contamination, replicate twin experiments were performed at different times with different library preparation protocols.

The junction shows trimming of 4 bases on V and 7 bases on J, plus 14 bases between the germline ends. The CDR3 numbers 15 residues from cysteine through phenylalanine. Of the read, only the CDR3 DNA is kept; its 45 bases are in frame from base 1. The CDR1 and CDR2 encoded by the germline V gene (reference sequence) are LGHDT and YNNKEL. Every donor in the study was a healthy Caucasian. General conclusions and limits of the study: Out-of-frame TCR alpha sequences shared between twins showed an excess of low generation-probability sequences compared with coincidental sharing between unrelated individuals. Fewer insertions were carried by abundant cord blood beta clonotypes, a similar but weaker trend appeared in young adult naive repertoires, and no such trend appeared in memory repertoires. Excess twin sharing in beta out-of-frame sequences was weaker because fewer shared sequences lowered the signal-to-noise ratio. In monozygotic twins, out-of-frame TCR alpha sharing was systematically underestimated by recombination models, although the models agreed with sharing between unrelated individuals. Invariant T cells such as MAIT and iNKT could partly confound zero-insertion analyses, although diverse VJ usage argued against such confounding for most clonotypes. Because the same donors could not be followed over many years, conclusions were based on cross-sectional statistical analysis.

The library was made by 5' RACE. TCRdb names Illumina HiSeq 2000 as the instrument used. Template switching added a universal primer binding site, and the final cDNA carried a unique molecular identifier that allowed TCR cDNA molecules to be counted accurately. First-strand cDNA for TCR alpha and beta chains was synthesized from specific primers in the conserved constant-segment region. To control for contamination, each cDNA library was double barcoded with a SMART-Mk sample barcode plus Illumina barcodes. Two successive PCR steps introduced TruSeq adapter sequences along with Illumina sample barcodes. The TCR alpha and beta cDNA libraries were sequenced on the Illumina HiSeq platform using custom primers. In the paper's pipeline: Raw reads were processed with MiGEC to extract unique molecular identifiers, and MiXCR was used to determine CDR3 positions. Recombination models were inferred per individual with the repgenHMM and IGoR tools using an EM algorithm. The tcR package in R was used for shared clonotype analysis, with sharing normalized by the product of cloneset sizes. To study raw recombination free of thymic and clonal selection effects, out-of-frame nonproductive sequences were analyzed. TCRdb passed the public sequencing reads through fastp at Q25 and MiXCR, retaining productive beta sequences. Under each unique CDR3 protein, matching rows form one entry showing the most common genes and DNA. The V and J calls were determined by TCRdb, not by the authors. This sample gives 1.5 million to 2 million distinct CDR3 sequences in total; about 32% of them show up just once. The top ten constitute 0.27% of the sample.

There are a few counts of this clonotype. Its antigen is unknown. Per-nucleotide qualities are absent, and no much larger clonotype sits a single base away. The V and J genes are TRBV3-1 and TRBJ1-6, with the D gene too uncertain to name. Sequenced sample: cord blood. The origin of this receptor is a newborn girl in good health. The sequenced DNA: TGTGCCAGCAGCCCTCAAGGAGGGTGGAATTCACCCCTCCACTTT. It specifies CASSPQGGWNSPLHF.